One sample yielded the 8 T cell receptor beta chains listed below, sequenced in a study of cytomegalovirus exposure and HLA in healthy donors (dated 2017 in TCRdb). Library construction relied on the immunoSEQ multiplex PCR assay. The multiplex PCR relied on a mix of 60 forward primers for TCR Vbeta segments and 13 reverse primers for TCR Jbeta segments. TCRdb obtained this table from immuneACCESS and retained in-frame rearrangements with V and J assigned. These tables miss some clones; where compared with another copy, unresolved V genes account for less than half of the shortfall, and the remainder is unexplained. In this sample the table shows 120,000 to 150,000 clones, around 86% of which occur a single time. 2.5% to 3% of the sample comes from the top ten. The material sequenced was PBMCs. All receptors derive from a woman aged 25-40 years in good health and CMV-seronegative.

V is TRBV27 and J is TRBJ1-2; 7 nucleotides align to TRBD1. The V segment lost 0 bases and the J segment 6 bases; nucleotides outside the gene matches: 10. Germline CDR1 reads MNHEY; CDR2 reads SMNVEV (reference sequence). The CDR3 totals 16 residues. The CDR3, as DNA: TGTGCCAGCAGTTTATCGCGTTGGAGGGGGCACAATGGCTACACCTTC. Amino acids: CASSLSRWRGHNGYTF.

The rearrangement joins TRBV11-1 to TRBJ2-7; D is perhaps TRBD1 (6 bases). Looked up from germline, CDR1 is SGHAT and CDR2 is FQDESV (reference sequence). There are 15 residues in the CDR3. The V and J ends lost 5 bases and 1 base respectively, with 15 bases between them. This CDR3 is CASSPVGRGSYEQYF. In DNA form, the CDR3 reads TGTGCCAGCAGCCCAGTAGGCAGGGGTTCCTACGAGCAGTACTTC. Full variable domain (remainder filled in from reference TRBV11-1 and TRBJ2-7): EAEVAQSPRYKITEKSQAVAFWCDPISGHATLYWYRQILGQGPELLVQFQDESVVDDSQLPKDRFSAERLKGVDSTLKIQPAELGDSAMYLCASSPVGRGSYEQYFGPGTRLTVT.

V usage is TRBV18 and J usage is TRBJ1-3, with unresolved D. Per the germline V gene, CDR1 is KGHSH and CDR2 is LQKENI. The CDR3 contains 15 residues. V was pared by 0 bases and J by 0 bases, with 6 bases between. Written as DNA, the CDR3 is TGTGCCAGCTCACCACCCCCTTACTCTGGAAACACCATATATTTT. It is translated as CASSPPPYSGNTIYF.

The chain links TRBV4-1 to TRBJ1-2; 8 nucleotides match TRBD1. The germline V gene encodes CDR1 MGHRA and CDR2 YSYEKL. This CDR3 contains 14 residues. V was pared by 4 bases and J by 4 bases, with 5 bases of the junction left unmatched. The CDR3 DNA follows: TGCGCCAGCAGCCCACGACAGGGGAGCTATGGCTACACCTTC. Its protein is CASSPRQGSYGYTF.

The chain joins TRBV6-1 to TRBJ2-1; 14 bases agree with TRBD2. From germline, CDR1 is MNHNS and CDR2 SASEGT. The V and J ends lost 7 bases and 8 bases, in that order; junction bases with no gene match: 7. The CDR3 has 15 amino acids. The CDR3 here is CASTSGTSGSDEQFF. CDR3 nucleotides: TGTGCCAGCACATCCGGGACTAGCGGGAGCGATGAGCAGTTCTTC.

This chain connects TRBV18 to TRBJ2-5; D not certain. This CDR3 spans 13 amino acids. Trimming removed 10 bases from V and 0 bases from J, with 12 bases in between. CDR1 is KGHSH, CDR2 LQKENI, per germline. CDR3 amino acids: CAISKENQETQYF. In DNA, the CDR3 is TGTGCCATCTCTAAGGAGAACCAAGAGACCCAGTACTTC.

V is TRBV7-2 and J is TRBJ1-2; D gene ambiguous. The V end was cut by 1 base, the J end by 6 bases, with 9 bases between. This CDR3 comprises 13 residues. Germline loops: CDR1 SGHTA, CDR2 FQGNSA. The CDR3 sequence: CASSLVREDGYTF. The CDR3 DNA sequence: TGTGCCAGCAGCTTAGTACGGGAGGATGGCTACACCTTC.

This chain connects TRBV2 to TRBJ2-1; 7 bases are shared with TRBD1. Trimming at V came to 8 bases and at J to 7 bases, leaving 2 bases not matched to a gene. Germline V gene data show CDR1 as SNHLY and CDR2 as FYNNEI. The CDR3 is 11 amino acids. The CDR3, as DNA: TGTGCCAGCGAGGGGGCAAATGAGCAGTTCTTC. Protein: CASEGANEQFF.